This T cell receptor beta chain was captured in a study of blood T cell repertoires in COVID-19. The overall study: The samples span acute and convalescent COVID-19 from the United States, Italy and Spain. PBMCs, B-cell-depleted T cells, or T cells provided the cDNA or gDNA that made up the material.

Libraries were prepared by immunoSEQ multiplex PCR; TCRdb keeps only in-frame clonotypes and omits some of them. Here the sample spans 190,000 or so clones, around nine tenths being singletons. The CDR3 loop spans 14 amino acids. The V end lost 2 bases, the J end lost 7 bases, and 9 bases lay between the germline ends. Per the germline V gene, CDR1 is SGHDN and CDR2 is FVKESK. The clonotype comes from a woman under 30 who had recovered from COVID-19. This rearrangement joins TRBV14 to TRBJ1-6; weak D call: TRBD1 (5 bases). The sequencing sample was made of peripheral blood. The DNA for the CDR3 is TGTGCCAGCAGCCAAAGGGGTCTAAATTCACCCCTCCACTTT. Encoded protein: CASSQRGLNSPLHF. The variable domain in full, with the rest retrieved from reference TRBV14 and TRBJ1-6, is EAGVTQFPSHSVIEKGQTVTLRCDPISGHDNLYWYRRVMGKEIKFLLHFVKESKQDESGMPNNRFLAERTGGTYSTLKVQPAELEDSGVYFCASSQRGLNSPLHFGNGTRLTVT.